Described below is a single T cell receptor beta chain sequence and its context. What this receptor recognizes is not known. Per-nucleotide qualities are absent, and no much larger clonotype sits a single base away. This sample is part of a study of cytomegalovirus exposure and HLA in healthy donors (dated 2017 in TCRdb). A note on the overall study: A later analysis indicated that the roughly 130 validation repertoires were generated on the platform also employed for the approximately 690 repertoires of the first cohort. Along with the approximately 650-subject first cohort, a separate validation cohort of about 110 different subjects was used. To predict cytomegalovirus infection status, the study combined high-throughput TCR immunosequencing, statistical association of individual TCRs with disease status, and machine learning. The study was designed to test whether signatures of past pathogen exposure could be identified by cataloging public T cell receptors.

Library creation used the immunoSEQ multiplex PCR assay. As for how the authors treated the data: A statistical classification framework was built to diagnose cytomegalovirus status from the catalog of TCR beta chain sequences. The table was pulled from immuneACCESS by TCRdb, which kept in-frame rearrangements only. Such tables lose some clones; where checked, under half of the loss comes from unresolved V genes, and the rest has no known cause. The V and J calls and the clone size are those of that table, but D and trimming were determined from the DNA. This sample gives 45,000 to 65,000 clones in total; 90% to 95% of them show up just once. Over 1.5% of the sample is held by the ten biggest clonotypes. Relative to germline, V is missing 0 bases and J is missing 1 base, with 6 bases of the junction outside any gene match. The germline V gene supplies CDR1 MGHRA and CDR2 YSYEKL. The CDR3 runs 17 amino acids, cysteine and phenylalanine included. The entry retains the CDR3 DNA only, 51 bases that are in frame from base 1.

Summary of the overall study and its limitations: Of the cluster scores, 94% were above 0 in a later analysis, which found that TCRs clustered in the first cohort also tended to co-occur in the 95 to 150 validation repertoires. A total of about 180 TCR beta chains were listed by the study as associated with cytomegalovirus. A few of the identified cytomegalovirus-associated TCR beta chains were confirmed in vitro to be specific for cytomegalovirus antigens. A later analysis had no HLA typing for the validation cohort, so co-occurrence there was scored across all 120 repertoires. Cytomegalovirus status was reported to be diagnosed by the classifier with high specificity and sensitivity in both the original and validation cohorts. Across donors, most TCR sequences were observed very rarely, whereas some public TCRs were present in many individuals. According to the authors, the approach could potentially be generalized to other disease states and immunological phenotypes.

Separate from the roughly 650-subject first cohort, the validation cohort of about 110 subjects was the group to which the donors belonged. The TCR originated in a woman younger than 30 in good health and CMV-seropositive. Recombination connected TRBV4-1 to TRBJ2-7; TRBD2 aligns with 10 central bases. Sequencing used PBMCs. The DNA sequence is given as TGCGCCAGCAGCCAAGATCCTAGCGGGGGTTTTTCCTACGAGCAGTACTTC. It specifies CASSQDPSGGFSYEQYF.